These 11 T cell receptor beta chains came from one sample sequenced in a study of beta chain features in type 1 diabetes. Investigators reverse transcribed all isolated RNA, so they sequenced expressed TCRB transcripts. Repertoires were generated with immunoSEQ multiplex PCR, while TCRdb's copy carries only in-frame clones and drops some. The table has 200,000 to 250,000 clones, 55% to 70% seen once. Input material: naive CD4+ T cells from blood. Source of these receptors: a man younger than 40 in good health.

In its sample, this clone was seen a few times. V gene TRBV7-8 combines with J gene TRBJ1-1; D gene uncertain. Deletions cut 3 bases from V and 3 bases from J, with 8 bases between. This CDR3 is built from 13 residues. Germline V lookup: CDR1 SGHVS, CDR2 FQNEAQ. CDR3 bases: TGTGCCAGCAGCTTCGTCGAGGACACTGAAGCTTTCTTT. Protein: CASSFVEDTEAFF. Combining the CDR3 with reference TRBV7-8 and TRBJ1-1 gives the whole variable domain GAGVSQSPRYKVAKRGQDVALRCDPISGHVSLFWYQQALGQGPEFLTYFQNEAQLDKSGLPSDRFFAERPEGSVSTLKIQRTQQEDSAVYLCASSFVEDTEAFFGQGTRLTVV.

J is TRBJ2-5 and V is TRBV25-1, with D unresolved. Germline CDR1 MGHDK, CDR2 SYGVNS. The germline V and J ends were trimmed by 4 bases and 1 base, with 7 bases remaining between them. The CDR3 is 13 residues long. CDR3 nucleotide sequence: TGTGCCAGCAGTGCGGCAAGCCAAGAGACCCAGTACTTC. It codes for CASSAASQETQYF.

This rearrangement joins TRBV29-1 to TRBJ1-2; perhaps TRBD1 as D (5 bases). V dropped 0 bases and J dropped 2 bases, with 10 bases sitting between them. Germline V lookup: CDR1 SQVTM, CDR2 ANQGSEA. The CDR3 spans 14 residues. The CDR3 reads CSVEDVWGNYGYTF. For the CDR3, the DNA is TGCAGCGTTGAAGATGTGTGGGGGAACTATGGCTACACCTTC.

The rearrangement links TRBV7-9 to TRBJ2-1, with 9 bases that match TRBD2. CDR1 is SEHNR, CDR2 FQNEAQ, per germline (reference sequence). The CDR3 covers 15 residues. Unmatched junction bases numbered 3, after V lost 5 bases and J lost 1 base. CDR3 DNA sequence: TGTGCCAGCAGCATTACTAGCGGGTCCTACAATGAGCAGTTCTTC. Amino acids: CASSITSGSYNEQFF. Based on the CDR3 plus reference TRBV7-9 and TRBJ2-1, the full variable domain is DTGVSQNPRHKITKRGQNVTFRCDPISEHNRLYWYRQTLGQGPEFLTYFQNEAQLEKSRLLSDRFSAERPKGSFSTLEIQRTEQGDSAMYLCASSITSGSYNEQFFGPGTRLTVL.

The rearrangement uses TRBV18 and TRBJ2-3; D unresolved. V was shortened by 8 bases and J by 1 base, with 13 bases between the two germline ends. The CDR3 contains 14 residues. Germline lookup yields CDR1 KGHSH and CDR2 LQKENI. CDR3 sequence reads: CASTVGSGTDTQYF. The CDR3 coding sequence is TGTGCCAGCACTGTGGGATCCGGCACAGATACGCAGTATTTT.

CDR3 loop: CASSPRDSPYEQYF. In DNA, the CDR3 is TGTGCCAGCAGCCCCCGGGACAGCCCCTACGAGCAGTACTTC. The chain employs TRBV9 and TRBJ2-7; 7 bases agree with TRBD1. This CDR3 region has 14 residues. V gave up 4 bases and J gave up 2 bases; unmatched junction bases: 6. The V gene's germline CDR1 is SGDLS and CDR2 YYNGEE. The full variable domain, rest sourced from reference TRBV9 and TRBJ2-7, is DSGVTQTPKHLITATGQRVTLRCSPRSGDLSVYWYQQSLDQGLQFLIQYYNGEERAKGNILERFSAQQFPDLHSELNLSSLELGDSALYFCASSPRDSPYEQYFGPGTRLTVT.

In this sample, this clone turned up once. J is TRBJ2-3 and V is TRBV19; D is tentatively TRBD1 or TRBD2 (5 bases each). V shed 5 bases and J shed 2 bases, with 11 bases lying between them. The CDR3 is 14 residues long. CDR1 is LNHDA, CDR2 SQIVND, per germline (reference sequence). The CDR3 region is CASSSRDATDTQYF. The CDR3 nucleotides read TGTGCCAGTAGTTCCAGGGACGCCACAGATACGCAGTATTTT.

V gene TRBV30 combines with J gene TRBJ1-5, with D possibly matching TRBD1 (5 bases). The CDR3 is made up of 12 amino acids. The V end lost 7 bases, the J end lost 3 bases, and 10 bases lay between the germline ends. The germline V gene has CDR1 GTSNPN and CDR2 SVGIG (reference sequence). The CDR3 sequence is CASSGTNQPQHF. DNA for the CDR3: TGTGCCTCATCAGGGACCAATCAGCCCCAGCATTTT. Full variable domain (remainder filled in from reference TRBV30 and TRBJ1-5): SQTIHQWPATLVQPVGSPLSLECTVEGTSNPNLYWYRQAAGRGLQLLFYSVGIGQISSEVPQNLSASRPQDRQFILSSKKLLLSDSGFYLCASSGTNQPQHFGDGTRLSIL.

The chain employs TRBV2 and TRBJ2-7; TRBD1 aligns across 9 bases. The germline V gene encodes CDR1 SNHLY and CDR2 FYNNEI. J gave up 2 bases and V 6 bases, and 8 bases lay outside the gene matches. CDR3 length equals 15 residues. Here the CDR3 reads CASRRPGQGTYEQYF. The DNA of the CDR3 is TGTGCCAGCAGGCGGCCGGGACAGGGAACCTACGAGCAGTACTTC.

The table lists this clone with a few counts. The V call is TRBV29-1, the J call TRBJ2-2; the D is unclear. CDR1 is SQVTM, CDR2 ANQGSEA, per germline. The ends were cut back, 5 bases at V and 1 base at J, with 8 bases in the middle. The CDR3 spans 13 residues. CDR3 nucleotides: TGCAGCGTTAGCCGTCTGAACACCGGGGAGCTGTTTTTT. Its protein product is CSVSRLNTGELFF.

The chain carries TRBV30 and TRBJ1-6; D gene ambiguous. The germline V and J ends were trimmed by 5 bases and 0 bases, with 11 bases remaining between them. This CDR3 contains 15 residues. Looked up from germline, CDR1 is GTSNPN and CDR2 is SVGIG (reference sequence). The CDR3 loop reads CAWAASSSYNSPLHF. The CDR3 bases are TGTGCCTGGGCGGCTTCGAGCTCCTATAATTCACCCCTCCACTTT.